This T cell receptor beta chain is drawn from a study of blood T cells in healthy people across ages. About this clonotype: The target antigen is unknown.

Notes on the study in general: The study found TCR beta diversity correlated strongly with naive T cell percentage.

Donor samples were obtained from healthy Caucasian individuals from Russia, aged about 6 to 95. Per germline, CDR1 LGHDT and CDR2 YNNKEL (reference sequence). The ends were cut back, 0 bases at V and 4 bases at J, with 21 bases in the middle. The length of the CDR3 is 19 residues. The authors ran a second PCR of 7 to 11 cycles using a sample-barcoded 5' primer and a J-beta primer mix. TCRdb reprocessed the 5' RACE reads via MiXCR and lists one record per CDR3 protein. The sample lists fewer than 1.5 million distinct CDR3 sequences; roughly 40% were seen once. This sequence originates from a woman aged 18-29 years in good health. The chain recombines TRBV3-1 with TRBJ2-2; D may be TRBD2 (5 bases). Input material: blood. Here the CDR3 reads CASSQDRVRATRSTGELFF. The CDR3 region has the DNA TGTGCCAGCAGCCAAGATAGGGTGCGGGCCACTCGGAGCACCGGGGAGCTGTTTTTT.